The 9 T cell receptor beta chains below come from one sample, sequenced in a study of CD8+CD57+ T cells in acquired aplastic anemia. By flow cytometry, patients selected for sequencing had shown an expansion of CD8+CD57+ cells. Genomic DNA provided the template from which TCR beta VDJ and CDR3 profiles were obtained. MiXCR, applied by TCRdb to the reads, yields one record per CDR3 protein. This table holds a few hundred thousand distinct CDR3 sequences, about 50% found once. The sequenced sample consisted of sorted CD4+, CD8+, or CD8+CD57+ T cells (not recorded which) from PBMCs. Receptors originate from a human donor with aplastic anemia.

The chain carries TRBV19 and TRBJ1-2; 7 bases are shared with TRBD1. V trimming: 5 bases; J trimming: 6 bases; junction bases outside the gene matches: 12. Per the germline V gene, CDR1 is LNHDA and CDR2 is SQIVND (reference sequence). The CDR3 has 15 amino acids. Written as DNA, the CDR3 is TGTGCCAGTAGTCCGCGCCTACAGGGGAACAATGGCTACACCTTC. Protein product: CASSPRLQGNNGYTF.

The V and J genes are TRBV20-1 and TRBJ2-7; 7 bases line up with TRBD2. Germline V gives CDR1 DFQATT, CDR2 SNEGSKA (reference sequence). The CDR3 spans 13 residues. The trim removed 0 bases at V and 6 bases at J, leaving 5 bases unmatched. CDR3 in DNA: TGCAGTGCTAGAGATCGGGAGGCGGGCGAGCAGTACTTC. It encodes CSARDREAGEQYF.

This chain uses TRBV19 with TRBJ2-7; D uncertain. Germline CDR1 and CDR2: LNHDA and SQIVND (reference sequence). The germline V and J ends were trimmed by 7 bases and 7 bases, with 11 bases remaining between them. This CDR3 has 11 residues. The CDR3 nucleotides read TGTGCCAGTACCGGGCACAATGAGCAGTACTTC. Translated, it gives CASTGHNEQYF.

As regards this clonotype: A clone one base away is much larger, so this may be a read error. CDR3 nucleotides: TGTGCCAGCAGCCAATGGACAGCCCAAAATGAAAAACTGTTTTTT. Amino acids: CASSQWTAQNEKLFF. The J gene is TRBJ1-4, the V gene TRBV3-1, with TRBD1 as a possible D gene (6 bases). Germline V gives CDR1 LGHDT, CDR2 YNNKEL (reference sequence). This CDR3 has 15 amino acids. The germline V and J ends were trimmed by 2 bases and 5 bases, with 12 bases remaining between them.

The chain joins TRBV2 to TRBJ2-5; weak D call: TRBD2 (5 bases). Deletions cut 7 bases from V and 5 bases from J, with 20 bases between. The length of the CDR3 is 15 residues. Germline-derived CDR1 and CDR2 are SNHLY and FYNNEI. CDR3 in DNA: TGTGCCAGCACACCCCCCCCAGCGGCTGGGGAGACCCAGTACTTC. Translation: CASTPPPAAGETQYF.

The chain links TRBV11-1 to TRBJ1-3; 8 bases match TRBD1. Germline lookup yields CDR1 SGHAT and CDR2 FQDESV (reference sequence). V shed 5 bases and J 0 bases; nucleotides not matched to a gene: 6. This CDR3 contains 16 residues. Here the CDR3 DNA reads TGTGCCAGCAGCCGACGGACAGGGCCCTCTGGAAACACCATATATTTT. As protein: CASSRRTGPSGNTIYF.

The chain combines TRBV10-3 with TRBJ2-3; the match to TRBD2 covers 15 bases. With V trimmed by 5 bases and J by 3 bases, 6 bases remained unmatched. The CDR3 extends over 17 amino acids. The germline V gene has CDR1 ENHRY and CDR2 SYGVKD. CDR3 amino acids: CAISKGLAGGRTDTQYF. The DNA for the CDR3 is TGTGCCATCAGTAAGGGACTAGCGGGGGGCCGTACAGATACGCAGTATTTT.

The chain carries TRBV9 and TRBJ2-5, with 10 nucleotides matching TRBD1. V shed 3 bases and J 5 bases; nucleotides not matched to a gene: 7. Germline CDR1 and CDR2: SGDLS and YYNGEE. The CDR3 consists of 15 residues. The CDR3 loop is CASSGQGADVETQYF. Here the CDR3 DNA reads TGTGCCAGCAGCGGACAGGGGGCGGATGTGGAGACCCAGTACTTC. Full variable domain (missing parts from reference TRBV9 and TRBJ2-5): DSGVTQTPKHLITATGQRVTLRCSPRSGDLSVYWYQQSLDQGLQFLIQYYNGEERAKGNILERFSAQQFPDLHSELNLSSLELGDSALYFCASSGQGADVETQYFGPGTRLLVL.

This clonotype was observed at least ten times. V usage is TRBV3-1 and J usage is TRBJ2-1; no definite D call. V lost 0 bases, J lost 12 bases, and 9 bases lay in between. Per the germline V gene, CDR1 is LGHDT and CDR2 is YNNKEL (reference sequence). The CDR3 contains 12 residues. CDR3 loop: CASSQDVGAQFF. The CDR3, as DNA: TGTGCCAGCAGCCAAGATGTTGGTGCGCAGTTCTTC.